This entry is about one TCR beta chain. This sample was taken from a study of blood T cell repertoires in COVID-19. Germline CDR1 reads MDHEN; CDR2 reads SYDVKM. V lost 2 bases, J lost 1 base, and 11 bases lay in between. The CDR3 covers 15 residues. Libraries were prepared by immunoSEQ multiplex PCR; TCRdb keeps only in-frame clonotypes and omits some of them. The table records approximately 300,000 clones, roughly 90% of them present only once. The V call is TRBV28, the J call TRBJ1-1; D is perhaps TRBD1 (5 bases). The material sequenced was peripheral blood. This TCR was recovered from a man aged 18 to 30 who had recovered from COVID-19. The DNA for the CDR3 is TGTGCCAGCAGTTTAGCTGGGCAGGGGAACACTGAAGCTTTCTTT. It yields the protein CASSLAGQGNTEAFF.